This T cell receptor (beta chain) was identified in a study of shared clonotypes between healthy human individuals. Samples underwent the assay at deep level. Each subset's genomic DNA was split evenly across several immunoSEQ plates. The unsorted PBMC replicate PCRs were performed with roughly 300 ng DNA, around 32,000 T cell genomes. Scientists sequenced DNA from unsorted PBMC on ten immunoSEQ deep assay plates. Profiled with immunoSEQ multiplex PCR; TCRdb holds only in-frame clones, not every one. The data contain nearly 500,000 clones, 76% of them singletons. The CDR3 runs 13 residues. CDR1 and CDR2 (germline): MNHEY, SVGAGI. In regard to this clone: A read error may be the cause here, since a much bigger clone is one base away.

This sequence joins TRBV6-5 and TRBJ1-4; D is uncertain. The clonotype was recovered from a woman in her 40s in good health. Some clones in this sample may be carry-over from other donors' samples. Sequenced material: PBMCs. CDR3 residues: CAISAGEGGKLFF. DNA for the CDR3: TGTGCCATCAGTGCTGGGGAAGGTGGAAAACTGTTTTTT.